This T cell receptor (beta chain) was observed in a study of cytomegalovirus exposure and HLA in healthy donors. PCR was performed using 60 Vbeta and 13 Jbeta primers. The table came from immunoSEQ multiplex PCR; TCRdb's copy has only in-frame clones and leaves some out. The top ten hold under 2% of the sample, which has about 120,000 clones, roughly four fifths seen once. The CDR3 length is 10 residues. In germline, CDR1 is DFQATT, CDR2 SNEGSKA (reference sequence). The germline V and J ends were trimmed by 2 bases and 6 bases, with 4 bases remaining between them. The receptor's source is a man between 18 and 29 years old in good health and CMV-seronegative. The chain uses TRBV20-1 and TRBJ1-2; no definite D call. The sequencing input was PBMCs. The CDR3 loop reads CSARLHGYTF. As DNA, the CDR3 is TGCAGTGCTAGACTACATGGCTACACCTTC.